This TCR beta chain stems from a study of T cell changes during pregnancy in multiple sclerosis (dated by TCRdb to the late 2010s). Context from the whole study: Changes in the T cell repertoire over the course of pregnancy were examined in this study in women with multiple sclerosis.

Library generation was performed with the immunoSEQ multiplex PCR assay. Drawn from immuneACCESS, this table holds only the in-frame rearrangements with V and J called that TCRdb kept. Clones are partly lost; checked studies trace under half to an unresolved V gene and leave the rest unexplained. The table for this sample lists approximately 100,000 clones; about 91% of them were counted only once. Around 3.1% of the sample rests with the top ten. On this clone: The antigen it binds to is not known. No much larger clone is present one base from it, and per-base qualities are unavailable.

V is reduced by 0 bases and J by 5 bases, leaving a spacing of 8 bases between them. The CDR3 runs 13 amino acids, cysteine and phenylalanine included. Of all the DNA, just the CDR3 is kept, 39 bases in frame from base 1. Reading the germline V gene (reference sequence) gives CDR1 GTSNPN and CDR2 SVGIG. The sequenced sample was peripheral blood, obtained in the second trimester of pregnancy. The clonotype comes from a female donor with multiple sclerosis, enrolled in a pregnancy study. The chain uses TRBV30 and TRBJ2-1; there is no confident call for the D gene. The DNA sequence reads TGTGCCTGGAGTGTACGTACTAACAATGAGCAGTTCTTC. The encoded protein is CAWSVRTNNEQFF.